These 16 T cell receptor beta chains originate from one sample sequenced in a study of human T cells and chemical hapten exposure. TCRdb re-analysed the RACE reads in MiXCR, keeping a single row per CDR3 protein. Altogether approximately 72,000 distinct CDR3 sequences are present, approximately 10% being singletons, with the ten largest covering approximately 1.5%. Time point given: patch test 3, about 24 weeks after DPC sensitization. Treatment meaning: therapeutic diphenylcyclopropenone sensitization with weekly scalp DPC. Sequences were derived from whole blood, sampled in connection with sensitization to the hapten diphenylcyclopropenone (DPC). The receptor set was obtained from a woman in her 50s with alopecia areata. Some clones in this sample may be carry-over from other donors' samples.

The J gene is TRBJ2-3, the V gene TRBV12-5; D call uncertain. This CDR3 has 12 residues. V gave up 1 base and J gave up 4 bases, with 3 bases separating them. CDR1 LGHNT and CDR2 FRNRAP come from the germline V gene. CDR3 DNA: TGTGCTAGTGGTTTGGCGGCAGATACGCAGTATTTT. Translated: CASGLAADTQYF.

This clonotype was picked up many times. V gene TRBV24-1 combines with J gene TRBJ2-5; D gene ambiguous. The CDR3 extends over 15 amino acids. Germline CDR1 reads KGHDR; CDR2 reads SFDVKD. V lost 4 bases, J lost 0 bases, and 11 bases lay in between. The CDR3 here is CATSDPRTDQETQYF. The DNA for the CDR3 is TGTGCCACCAGTGACCCCCGAACAGACCAAGAGACCCAGTACTTC.

V gene TRBV20-1 combines with J gene TRBJ1-1; D might be TRBD1 (6 bases). Trimming removed 5 bases at V and 2 bases at J, with 15 bases between. The CDR3 is 14 residues long. The V gene's germline CDR1 is DFQATT and CDR2 SNEGSKA (reference sequence). The CDR3 DNA reads as TGCAGTGCTCAACGGGGGCAGGACAACACTGAAGCTTTCTTT. Translated, it gives CSAQRGQDNTEAFF.

This clonotype turned up a few times. The chain recombines TRBV29-1 with TRBJ2-3; D unresolved. Germline assignment: CDR1 SQVTM and CDR2 ANQGSEA. The CDR3 contains 16 residues. Trimming pared 4 bases from V and 2 bases from J, leaving 19 bases between. CDR3 in DNA: TGCAGCGTTGTCGACCCACTCAAACGCTACACAGATACGCAGTATTTT. This sequence encodes CSVVDPLKRYTDTQYF.

This clonotype was counted at least ten times. The chain combines TRBV7-2 with TRBJ1-2; TRBD1 is a possible D gene (5 bases). The CDR3 has 13 amino acids. Germline V gene sequence: CDR1 SGHTA, CDR2 FQGNSA. V gave up 3 bases and J gave up 8 bases, with 13 bases separating them. The CDR3 coding sequence is TGTGCCAGCAGCTTGAGGCAGGGAGACGGCTACACCTTC. As protein: CASSLRQGDGYTF.

This clonotype showed up many times. The rearrangement joins TRBV7-9 to TRBJ1-1, with D maybe TRBD1 (5 bases). Germline CDR1 and CDR2: SEHNR and FQNEAQ (reference sequence). V lost 1 base to trimming and J lost 1 base, with 7 bases between them. CDR3 length: 14 amino acids. CDR3 region: CASSLGQSNTEAFF. The CDR3 DNA sequence: TGTGCCAGCAGCTTAGGACAGTCGAACACTGAAGCTTTCTTT.

This clonotype was detected a few times. The chain carries TRBV7-9 and TRBJ1-3; D is uncertain. Germline V gene data show CDR1 as SEHNR and CDR2 as FQNEAQ (reference sequence). The CDR3 loop spans 15 amino acids. Trimming shortened V by 3 bases and J by 0 bases, and 9 bases separated the two germline ends. The CDR3, as DNA: TGTGCCAGCAGCTTTACCGACATCTCTGGAAACACCATATATTTT. Residues: CASSFTDISGNTIYF.

The chain joins TRBV4-1 to TRBJ1-2; possible D gene TRBD1, 6 bases. Germline V gene lookup returns CDR1 MGHRA and CDR2 YSYEKL. V was cut by 1 base and J by 4 bases, with 13 bases left in between. CDR3 length: 15 residues. The CDR3 sequence is CASSQGQATFYGYTF. CDR3 nucleotides: TGCGCCAGCAGCCAAGGACAGGCTACCTTCTATGGCTACACCTTC.

This clonotype was detected a few times. The chain combines TRBV29-1 with TRBJ1-1, with TRBD1 identical over 7 bases. V was pared by 5 bases and J by 0 bases, with 3 bases of the junction left unmatched. Germline loops: CDR1 SQVTM, CDR2 ANQGSEA. The CDR3 runs 13 residues. CDR3 DNA sequence: TGCAGCGTTCCGGGACAGCTGAACACTGAAGCTTTCTTT. Protein product: CSVPGQLNTEAFF.

This rearrangement joins TRBV18 to TRBJ2-3; D assignment may be TRBD1 or TRBD2 (7 bases each). Per germline, CDR1 KGHSH and CDR2 LQKENI. The CDR3 is made up of 17 amino acids. The V and J ends lost 4 bases and 0 bases respectively, with 17 bases between them. In DNA form, the CDR3 reads TGTGCCAGCTCACATAAGCGGGACAGCTACAGCACAGATACGCAGTATTTT. This codes for CASSHKRDSYSTDTQYF.

V usage is TRBV2 and J usage is TRBJ2-1; the D is unclear. Germline V gene lookup returns CDR1 SNHLY and CDR2 FYNNEI. This CDR3 spans 15 amino acids. V gave up 7 bases and J gave up 4 bases, with 17 bases separating them. The CDR3 here is CASMNEALPYNEQFF. The DNA of the CDR3 is TGTGCCAGCATGAATGAGGCGCTCCCGTACAATGAGCAGTTCTTC.

This clonotype was observed at least ten times. V gene TRBV6-1 combines with J gene TRBJ1-5, with 8 bases fitting TRBD1. The CDR3 length is 16 residues. Germline V gene lookup returns CDR1 MNHNS and CDR2 SASEGT. J lost 7 bases, V lost 2 bases, and 10 bases had no gene match. CDR3 DNA sequence: TGTGCCAGCAGTGAAAGGGCGTCAGGGGGCGGACAGCCCCAGCATTTT. Its protein product is CASSERASGGGQPQHF.

This clonotype has ten or more counts. The chain recombines TRBV20-1 with TRBJ2-7; 8 nucleotides agree with TRBD2. The junction had 15 bases not matched to a gene; V was cut back by 5 bases and J by 6 bases. There are 15 residues in the CDR3. CDR1 is DFQATT and CDR2 is SNEGSKA in the germline V gene (reference sequence). The CDR3 coding sequence is TGCAGTGCTTCCGGTACGGGAGGGAGGGCCCGCGAGCAGTACTTC. Protein product: CSASGTGGRAREQYF.

This rearrangement joins TRBV4-3 to TRBJ1-5; tentative D call: TRBD1 (6 bases). The CDR3 totals 14 residues. Looked up from germline, CDR1 is LGHNA and CDR2 is YSLEER. V lost 1 base, J lost 5 bases, and 9 bases lay in between. The CDR3 sequence is CASSQGSGDQPQHF. CDR3 nucleotide sequence: TGCGCCAGCAGCCAAGGGTCAGGGGATCAGCCCCAGCATTTT.

This clonotype turned up a few times. CDR3 amino acids: CASKRGGQGSSYNSPLHF. The CDR3 DNA reads as TGTGCCAGCAAGAGAGGGGGACAGGGAAGCTCCTATAATTCACCCCTCCACTTT. The chain couples TRBV6-6 to TRBJ1-6, with TRBD1 identical over 9 bases. CDR1 MNHNY and CDR2 SVGAGI come from the germline V gene (reference sequence). The CDR3 runs 18 residues. V shed 7 bases, J shed 0 bases, and the junction held 10 bases outside the gene matches.

This clonotype was seen more than once but under ten times. This chain uses TRBV6-5 with TRBJ2-2; D might be TRBD1 (6 bases). Germline CDR1 and CDR2: MNHEY and SVGAGI. CDR3 size: 13 residues. Trimming shortened V by 11 bases and J by 8 bases, and 18 bases separated the two germline ends. The DNA for the CDR3 is TGTGCCTCCAGGGTCGGCACAGGGGGGGAGCTGTTTTTT. Encoded protein: CASRVGTGGELFF.